A single sample is the source of the 9 T cell receptor beta chains below, sequenced in a study of blood T cells in healthy people across ages. The authors ran a second PCR of roughly 6 to 12 cycles using a sample-barcoded 5' primer and a J-beta primer mix. MiXCR, applied by TCRdb to the 5' RACE reads, yields one record per CDR3 protein. The top ten clones hold over 2% of a sample with about 2 million distinct CDR3 sequences, around half of them seen once. Input material: blood. The origin of the receptors is a woman aged 40 to 50 in good health.

The DNA for the CDR3 is TGTGCCAGCAGCTTTGGAGCGGGGACGCCCACCGGGGAGCTGTTTTTT. Translating gives CASSFGAGTPTGELFF. The V gene is TRBV5-6, the J gene TRBJ2-2; 7 bases line up with TRBD2. V lost 2 bases to trimming and J lost 4 bases; unmatched junction nucleotides: 8. CDR3 length: 16 amino acids. Germline V lookup: CDR1 SGHDT, CDR2 YYEEEE.

The chain couples TRBV24-1 to TRBJ2-5, with D maybe TRBD2 (6 bases). TRBJ2-7 explains the end of the DNA better; the J call may be wrong. CDR1 and CDR2 from the germline V gene are KGHDR and SFDVKD. The CDR3 contains 15 residues. As DNA, the CDR3 is TGTGCCACCAGTGATTTGCGGGACTCCCTCTACGAGCAGTACTTC. Its protein product is CATSDLRDSLYEQYF.

The CDR3, as DNA: TGTGCCAGTACGATAGGACTAGCGGGGGGGCGGACTCCAGAGACCCAGTACTTC. Translated: CASTIGLAGGRTPETQYF. The rearrangement links TRBV6-2 or TRBV6-3 to TRBJ2-5; 15 bases are a match to TRBD2. The length of the CDR3 is 18 residues. Germline V lookup: CDR1 MNHEY, CDR2 SVGEGT. J was trimmed by 4 bases and V by 9 bases; bases with no gene match: 15.

This clonotype showed up just a few times. The chain is built from TRBV20-1 and TRBJ2-1; 7 positions agree with TRBD2. V lost 4 bases, J lost 3 bases, and 3 bases stayed unmatched. This CDR3 is 13 amino acids long. CDR1 and CDR2 from the germline V gene are DFQATT and SNEGSKA (reference sequence). The CDR3 sequence: CSAKSGVYNEQFF. For the CDR3, the DNA is TGCAGTGCTAAGAGCGGGGTCTACAATGAGCAGTTCTTC.

This chain connects TRBV6-1 to TRBJ1-6, with unresolved D. The CDR3 is 13 amino acids. V shed 1 base and J shed 16 bases, with 14 bases lying between them. CDR1 is MNHNS, CDR2 SASEGT, per germline. The CDR3 loop reads CASSEDHRATLHF. In DNA form, the CDR3 reads TGTGCCAGCAGTGAAGACCACCGCGCTACTCTCCACTTT.

This clonotype was found once. The rearrangement uses TRBV5-1 and TRBJ1-2; 9 nucleotides align to TRBD1. This CDR3 has 16 residues. Trimming took 4 bases from V and 0 from J; bases not matched to a gene: 7. The germline gives CDR1 SGHRS, CDR2 YFSETQ. This CDR3 is CASSRRDRATNYGYTF. In DNA form, the CDR3 reads TGCGCCAGCAGCAGACGGGACAGGGCTACTAACTATGGCTACACCTTC.

This chain links TRBV18 with TRBJ1-2, with D possibly TRBD1 on 5 matching bases. Trimming cost V 0 bases and J 2 bases, with 7 bases left between them. From germline, CDR1 is KGHSH and CDR2 LQKENI. This CDR3 has 14 residues. The CDR3 reads CASSPPGENYGYTF. CDR3 DNA: TGTGCCAGCTCACCACCGGGGGAAAACTATGGCTACACCTTC.

The genes are TRBV7-2 and TRBJ2-5, with D uncertain. V gave up 5 bases and J gave up 1 base, with 8 bases separating them. This CDR3 has 13 residues. Germline V gene sequence: CDR1 SGHTA, CDR2 FQGNSA. The CDR3 DNA sequence: TGTGCCAGCAGCCAACTGGCCCAAGAGACCCAGTACTTC. Translation: CASSQLAQETQYF. The full variable domain, rest sourced from reference TRBV7-2 and TRBJ2-5, is GAGVSQSPSNKVTEKGKDVELRCDPISGHTALYWYRQSLGQGLEFLIYFQGNSAPDKSGLPSDRFSAERTGGSVSTLTIQRTQQEDSAVYLCASSQLAQETQYFGPGTRLLVL.

V usage is TRBV29-1 and J usage is TRBJ2-1; TRBD1 or TRBD2 may be the D gene (6 bases each). V was cut by 4 bases and J by 0 bases, with 13 bases left in between. CDR1 and CDR2 (germline): SQVTM, ANQGSEA. The CDR3 is 15 residues long. In DNA form, the CDR3 reads TGCAGCGTTGGTCGGGGGCCGAGCTCCTACAATGAGCAGTTCTTC. Translation gives CSVGRGPSSYNEQFF.